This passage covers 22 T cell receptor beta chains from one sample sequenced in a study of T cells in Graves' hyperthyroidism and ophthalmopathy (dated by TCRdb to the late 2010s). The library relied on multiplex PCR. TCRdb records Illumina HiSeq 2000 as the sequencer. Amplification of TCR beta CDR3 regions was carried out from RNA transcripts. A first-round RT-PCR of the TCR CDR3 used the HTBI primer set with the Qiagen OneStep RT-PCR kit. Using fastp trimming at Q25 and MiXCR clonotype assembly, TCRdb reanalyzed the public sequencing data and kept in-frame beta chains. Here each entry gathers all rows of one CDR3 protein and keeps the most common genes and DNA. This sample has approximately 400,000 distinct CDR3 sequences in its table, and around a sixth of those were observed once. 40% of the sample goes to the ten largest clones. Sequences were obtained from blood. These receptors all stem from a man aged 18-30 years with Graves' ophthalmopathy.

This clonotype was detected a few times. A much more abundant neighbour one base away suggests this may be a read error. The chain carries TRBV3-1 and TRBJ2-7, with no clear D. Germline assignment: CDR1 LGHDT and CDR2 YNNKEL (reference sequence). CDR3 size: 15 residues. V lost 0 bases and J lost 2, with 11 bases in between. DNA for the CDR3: TGTGCCAGCAGCCAAGAAACCCGCGCGGCCTACGAGCAGTACTTC. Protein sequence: CASSQETRAAYEQYF.

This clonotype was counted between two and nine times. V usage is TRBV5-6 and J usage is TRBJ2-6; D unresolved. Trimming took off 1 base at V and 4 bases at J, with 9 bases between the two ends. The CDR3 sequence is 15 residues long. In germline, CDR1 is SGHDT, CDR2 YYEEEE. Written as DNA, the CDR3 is TGTGCCAGCAGCTTGTTTGGGTACGGGGCCAACGTCCTGACTTTC. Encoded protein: CASSLFGYGANVLTF.

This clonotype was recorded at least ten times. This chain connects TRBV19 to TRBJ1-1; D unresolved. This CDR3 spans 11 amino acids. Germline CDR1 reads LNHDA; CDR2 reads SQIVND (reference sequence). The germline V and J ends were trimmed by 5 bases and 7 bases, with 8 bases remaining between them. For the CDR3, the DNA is TGTGCCAGTAGTCCCGGGATTGAAGCTTTCTTT. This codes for CASSPGIEAFF.

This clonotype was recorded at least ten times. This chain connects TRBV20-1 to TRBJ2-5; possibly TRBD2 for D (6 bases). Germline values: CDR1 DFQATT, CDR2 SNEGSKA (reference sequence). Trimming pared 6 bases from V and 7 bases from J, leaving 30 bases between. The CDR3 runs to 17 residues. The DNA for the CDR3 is TGCAGTGCCAACACTCGGGCGATTGGCGGGGAACGGTTGACCCAGTACTTC. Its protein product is CSANTRAIGGERLTQYF.

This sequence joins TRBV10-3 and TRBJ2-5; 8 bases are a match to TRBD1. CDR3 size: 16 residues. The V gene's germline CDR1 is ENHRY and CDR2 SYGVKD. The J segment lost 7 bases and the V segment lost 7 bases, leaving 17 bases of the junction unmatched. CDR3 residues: CAIKLGGTGDEGTQYF. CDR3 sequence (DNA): TGTGCCATCAAGTTAGGGGGGACAGGCGACGAAGGGACCCAGTACTTC.

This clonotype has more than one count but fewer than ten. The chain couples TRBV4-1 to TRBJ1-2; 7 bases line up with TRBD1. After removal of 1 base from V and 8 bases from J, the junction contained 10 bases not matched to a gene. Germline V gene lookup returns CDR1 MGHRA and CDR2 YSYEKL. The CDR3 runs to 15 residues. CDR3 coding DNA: TGCGCCAGCAGCCAAGTTGGGGTAGGGGGCGCGGGCTACACCTTC. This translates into CASSQVGVGGAGYTF.

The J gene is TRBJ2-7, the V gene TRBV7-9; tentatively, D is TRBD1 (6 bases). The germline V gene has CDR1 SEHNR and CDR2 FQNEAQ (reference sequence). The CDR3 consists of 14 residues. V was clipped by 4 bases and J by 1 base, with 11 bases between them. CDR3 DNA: TGTGCCAGCAGCTCCAAGACAGGTTCCTACGAGCAGTACTTC. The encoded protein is CASSSKTGSYEQYF. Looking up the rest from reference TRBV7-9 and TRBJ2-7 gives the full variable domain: DTGVSQNPRHKITKRGQNVTFRCDPISEHNRLYWYRQTLGQGPEFLTYFQNEAQLEKSRLLSDRFSAERPKGSFSTLEIQRTEQGDSAMYLCASSSKTGSYEQYFGPGTRLTVT.

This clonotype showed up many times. The CDR3 DNA sequence: TGTGCCAGCAGTTACCCGGAGACCCAGTACTTC. This sequence encodes CASSYPETQYF. The rearrangement uses TRBV7-6 and TRBJ2-5, with D unresolved. This CDR3 spans 11 amino acids. Germline CDR1 SGHVS, CDR2 FNYEAQ. Trimming cost V 6 bases and J 5 bases, with 7 bases left between them.

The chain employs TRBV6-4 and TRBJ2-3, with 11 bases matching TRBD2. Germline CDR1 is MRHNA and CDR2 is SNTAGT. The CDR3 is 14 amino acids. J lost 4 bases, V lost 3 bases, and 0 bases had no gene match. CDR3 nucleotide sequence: TGTGCCAGCAGTGAACTAGCGGGGGCAGATACGCAGTATTTT. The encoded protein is CASSELAGADTQYF.

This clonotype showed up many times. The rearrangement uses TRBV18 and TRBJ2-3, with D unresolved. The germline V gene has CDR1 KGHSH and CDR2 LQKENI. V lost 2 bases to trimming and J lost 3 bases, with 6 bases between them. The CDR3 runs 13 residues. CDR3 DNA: TGTGCCAGCTCACCAGGAATGACAGATACGCAGTATTTT. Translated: CASSPGMTDTQYF.

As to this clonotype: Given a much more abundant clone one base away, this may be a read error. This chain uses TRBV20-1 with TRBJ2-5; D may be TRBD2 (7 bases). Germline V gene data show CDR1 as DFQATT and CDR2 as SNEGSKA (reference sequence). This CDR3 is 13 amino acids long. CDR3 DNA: TGCAGCGGTCTCGGGGGGCTAGGAGAGACCCGGTACTTC. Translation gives CSGLGGLGETRYF.

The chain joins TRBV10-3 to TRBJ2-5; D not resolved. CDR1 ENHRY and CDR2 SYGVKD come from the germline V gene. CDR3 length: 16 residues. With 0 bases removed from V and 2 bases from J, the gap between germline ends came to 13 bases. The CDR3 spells CAISESVGKVQETQYF. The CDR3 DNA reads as TGTGCCATCAGTGAGTCTGTAGGGAAAGTTCAAGAGACCCAGTACTTC.

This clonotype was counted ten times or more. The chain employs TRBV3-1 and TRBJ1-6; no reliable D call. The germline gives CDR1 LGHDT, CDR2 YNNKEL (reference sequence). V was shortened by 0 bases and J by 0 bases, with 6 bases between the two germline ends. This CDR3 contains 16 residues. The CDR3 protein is CASSQEGSSYNSPLHF. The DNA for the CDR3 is TGTGCCAGCAGCCAAGAGGGAAGCTCCTATAATTCACCCCTCCACTTT. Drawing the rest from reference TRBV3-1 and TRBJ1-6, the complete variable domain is DTAVSQTPKYLVTQMGNDKSIKCEQNLGHDTMYWYKQDSKKFLKIMFSYNNKELIINETVPNRFSPKSPDKAHLNLHINSLELGDSAVYFCASSQEGSSYNSPLHFGNGTRLTVT.

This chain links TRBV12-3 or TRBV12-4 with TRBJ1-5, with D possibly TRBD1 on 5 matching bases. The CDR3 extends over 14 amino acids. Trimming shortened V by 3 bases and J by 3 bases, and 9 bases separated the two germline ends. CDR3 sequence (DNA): TGTGCCAGCAGTTTCGGGGGGACCAATCAGCCCCAGCATTTT. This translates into CASSFGGTNQPQHF.

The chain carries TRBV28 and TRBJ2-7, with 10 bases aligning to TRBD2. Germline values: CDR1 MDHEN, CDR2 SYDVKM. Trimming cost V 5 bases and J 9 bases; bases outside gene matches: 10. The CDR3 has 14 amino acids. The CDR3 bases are TGTGCCAGCAGTAGGCTAGCGGGAGTTCCCGGGCAGTACTTC. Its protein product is CASSRLAGVPGQYF.

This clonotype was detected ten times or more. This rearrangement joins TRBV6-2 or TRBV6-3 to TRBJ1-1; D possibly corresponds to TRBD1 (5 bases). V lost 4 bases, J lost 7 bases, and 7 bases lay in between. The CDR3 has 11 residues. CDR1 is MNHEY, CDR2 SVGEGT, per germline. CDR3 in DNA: TGTGCCAGCAGTTGGACATTTGAAGCTTTCTTT. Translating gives CASSWTFEAFF.

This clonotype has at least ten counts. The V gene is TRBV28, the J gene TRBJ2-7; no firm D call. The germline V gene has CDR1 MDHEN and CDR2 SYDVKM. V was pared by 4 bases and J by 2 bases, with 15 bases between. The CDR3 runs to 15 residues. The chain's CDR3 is CASSSEQFLPYEQYF. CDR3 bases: TGTGCCAGCAGTTCGGAGCAATTTTTACCCTACGAGCAGTACTTC.

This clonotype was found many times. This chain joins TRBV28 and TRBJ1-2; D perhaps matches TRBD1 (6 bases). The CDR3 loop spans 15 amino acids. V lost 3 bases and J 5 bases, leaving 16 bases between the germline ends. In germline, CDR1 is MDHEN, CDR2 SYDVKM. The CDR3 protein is CASSFRTGQQYGYTF. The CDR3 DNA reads TGTGCCAGCAGTTTCCGAACTGGACAGCAGTATGGCTACACCTTC.

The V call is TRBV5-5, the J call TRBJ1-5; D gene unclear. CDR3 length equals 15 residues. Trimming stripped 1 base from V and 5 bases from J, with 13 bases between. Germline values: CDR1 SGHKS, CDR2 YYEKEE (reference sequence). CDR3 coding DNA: TGTGCCAGCAGCTTGCTGACCGATCTCTATCAGCCCCAGCATTTT. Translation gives CASSLLTDLYQPQHF.

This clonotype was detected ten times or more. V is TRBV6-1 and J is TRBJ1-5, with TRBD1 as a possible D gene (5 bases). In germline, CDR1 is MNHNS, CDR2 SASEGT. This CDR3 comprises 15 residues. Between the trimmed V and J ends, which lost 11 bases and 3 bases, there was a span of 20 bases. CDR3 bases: TGTGCCGGAGGCCGGGGACCCACTACCAATCAGCCCCAGCATTTT. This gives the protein CAGGRGPTTNQPQHF.

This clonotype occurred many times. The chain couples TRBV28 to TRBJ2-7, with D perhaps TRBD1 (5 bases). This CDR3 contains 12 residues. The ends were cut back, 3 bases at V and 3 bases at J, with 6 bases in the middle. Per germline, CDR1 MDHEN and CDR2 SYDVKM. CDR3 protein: CASSFDSYEQYF. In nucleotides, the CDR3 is TGTGCCAGCAGTTTCGACAGCTACGAGCAGTACTTC.

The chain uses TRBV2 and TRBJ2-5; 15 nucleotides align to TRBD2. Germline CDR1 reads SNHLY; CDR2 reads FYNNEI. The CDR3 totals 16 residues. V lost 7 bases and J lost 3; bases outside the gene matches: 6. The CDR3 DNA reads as TGTGCCAGCATTCTTAGGACTAGCGGGAGGGAAGAGACCCAGTACTTC. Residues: CASILRTSGREETQYF.